This T cell receptor beta chain is from a study of T cell responses to AZD1222 COVID-19 vaccine. The table came from immunoSEQ multiplex PCR; TCRdb's copy has only in-frame clones and leaves some out. Found here are tens of thousands of clones, about 91% of them singletons; the top ten hold 9% to 9.5%. Concerning this clone: Its antigen is as yet unknown.

The study pooled second doses at about 4 or about 12 weeks. Trimming pared 6 bases from V and 3 bases from J, leaving 4 bases between. CDR1 and CDR2 from the germline V gene are MNHEY and SMNVEV (reference sequence). This CDR3 is built from 11 residues. Findings of the study overall: White British people made up most donors, females outnumbered males, and clonal diversity was possibly underestimated. Spike was spanned by vaccine-associated CD4 TCRs, with dominance at 160-218 and 743-854.

The V and J genes are TRBV27 and TRBJ2-3; no reliable D call. This specimen was peripheral blood, taken 28 days after the second AZD1222 dose. The sequence was obtained from an adult who received the AZD1222 COVID-19 vaccine. CDR3 region: CASRRTDTQYF. The CDR3 region has the DNA TGTGCCAGCAGGAGAACAGATACGCAGTATTTT.